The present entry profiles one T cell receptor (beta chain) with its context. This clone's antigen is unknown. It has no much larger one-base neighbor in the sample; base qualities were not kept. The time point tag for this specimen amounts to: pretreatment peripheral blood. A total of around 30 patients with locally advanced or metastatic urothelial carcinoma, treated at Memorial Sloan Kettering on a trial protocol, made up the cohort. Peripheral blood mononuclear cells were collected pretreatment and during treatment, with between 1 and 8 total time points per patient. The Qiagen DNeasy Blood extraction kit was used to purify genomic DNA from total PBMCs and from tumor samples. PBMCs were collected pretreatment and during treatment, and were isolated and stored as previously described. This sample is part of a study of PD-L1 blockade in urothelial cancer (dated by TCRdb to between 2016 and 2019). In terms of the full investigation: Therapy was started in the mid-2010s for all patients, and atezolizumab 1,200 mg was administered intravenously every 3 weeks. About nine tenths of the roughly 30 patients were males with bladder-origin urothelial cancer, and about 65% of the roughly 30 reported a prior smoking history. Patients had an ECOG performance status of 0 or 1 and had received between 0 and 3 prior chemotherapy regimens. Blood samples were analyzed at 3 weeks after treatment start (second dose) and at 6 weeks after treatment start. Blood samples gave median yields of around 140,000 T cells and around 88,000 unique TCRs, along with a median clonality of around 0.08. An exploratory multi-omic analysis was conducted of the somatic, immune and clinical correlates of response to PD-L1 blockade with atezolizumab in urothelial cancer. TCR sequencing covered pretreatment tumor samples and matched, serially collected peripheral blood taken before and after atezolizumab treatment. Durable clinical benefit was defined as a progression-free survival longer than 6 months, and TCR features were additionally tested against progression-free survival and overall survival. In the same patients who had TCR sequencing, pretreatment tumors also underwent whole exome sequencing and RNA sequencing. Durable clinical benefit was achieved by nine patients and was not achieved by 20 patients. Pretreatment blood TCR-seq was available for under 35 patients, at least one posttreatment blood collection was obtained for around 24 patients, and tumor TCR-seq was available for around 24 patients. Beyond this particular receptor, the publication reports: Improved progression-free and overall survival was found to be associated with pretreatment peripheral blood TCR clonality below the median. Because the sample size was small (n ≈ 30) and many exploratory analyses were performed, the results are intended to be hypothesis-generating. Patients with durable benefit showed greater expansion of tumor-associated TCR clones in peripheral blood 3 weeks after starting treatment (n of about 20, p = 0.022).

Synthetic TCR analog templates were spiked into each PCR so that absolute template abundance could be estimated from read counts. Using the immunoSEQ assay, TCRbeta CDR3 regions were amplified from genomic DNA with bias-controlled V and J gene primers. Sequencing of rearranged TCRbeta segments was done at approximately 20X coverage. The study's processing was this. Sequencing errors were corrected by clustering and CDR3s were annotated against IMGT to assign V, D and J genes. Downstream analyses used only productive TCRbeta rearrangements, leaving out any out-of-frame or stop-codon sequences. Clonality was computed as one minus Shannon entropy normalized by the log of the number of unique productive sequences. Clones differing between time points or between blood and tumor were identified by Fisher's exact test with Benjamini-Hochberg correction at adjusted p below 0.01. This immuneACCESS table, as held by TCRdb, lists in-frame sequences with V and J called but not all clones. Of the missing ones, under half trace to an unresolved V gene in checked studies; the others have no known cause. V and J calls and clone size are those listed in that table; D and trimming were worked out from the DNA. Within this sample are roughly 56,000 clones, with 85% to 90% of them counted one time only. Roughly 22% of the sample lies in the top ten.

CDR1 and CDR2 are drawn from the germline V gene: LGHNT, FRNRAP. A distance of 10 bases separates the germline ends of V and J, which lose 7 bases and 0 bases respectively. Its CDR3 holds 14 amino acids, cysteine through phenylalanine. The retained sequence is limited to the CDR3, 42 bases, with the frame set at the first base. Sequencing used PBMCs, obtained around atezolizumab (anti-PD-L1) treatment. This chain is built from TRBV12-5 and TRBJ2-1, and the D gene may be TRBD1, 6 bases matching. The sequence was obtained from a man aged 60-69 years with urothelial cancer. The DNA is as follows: TGTGCTAGTGAAGGGGGAAGCTCCTACAATGAGCAGTTCTTC. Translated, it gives CASEGGSSYNEQFF. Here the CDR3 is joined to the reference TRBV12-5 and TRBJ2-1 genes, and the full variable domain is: DARVTQTPRHKVTEMGQEVTMRCQPILGHNTVFWYRQTMMQGLELLAYFRNRAPLDDSGMPKDRFSAEMPDATLATLKIQPSEPRDSAVYFCASEGGSSYNEQFFGPGTRLTVL.